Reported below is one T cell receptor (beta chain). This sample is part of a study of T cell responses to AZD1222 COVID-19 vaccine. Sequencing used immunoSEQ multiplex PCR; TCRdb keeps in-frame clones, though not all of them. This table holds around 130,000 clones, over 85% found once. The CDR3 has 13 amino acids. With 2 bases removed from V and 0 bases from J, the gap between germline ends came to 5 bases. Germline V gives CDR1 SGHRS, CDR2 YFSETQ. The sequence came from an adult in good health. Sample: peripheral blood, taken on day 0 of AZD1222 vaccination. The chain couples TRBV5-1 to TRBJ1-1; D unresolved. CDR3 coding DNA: TGCGCCAGCAGCTTATACCTGAACACTGAAGCTTTCTTT. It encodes CASSLYLNTEAFF. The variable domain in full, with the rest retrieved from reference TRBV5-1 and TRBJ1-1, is KAGVTQTPRYLIKTRGQQVTLSCSPISGHRSVSWYQQTPGQGLQFLFEYFSETQRNKGNFPGRFSGRQFSNSRSEMNVSTLELGDSALYLCASSLYLNTEAFFGQGTRLTVV.